The source of this TCR beta chain is a study of blood T cell repertoires in COVID-19 (dated by TCRdb to about 2020). At the level of the whole study: Samples covering the acute and convalescent phases of COVID-19 were provided by collaborators in the United States, Italy and Spain. The samples were drawn from the first 160 participants of the ongoing ImmuneRACE study and from roughly 1,300 subjects provided by 6 global collaborators. Deeply sampled blood TCRbeta repertoires from subjects exposed to, actively infected with, or recovered from COVID-19 were included in the dataset. Where HLA class I and class II types were available, the types were taken from metadata supplied by the sample provider, not from assay-based typing. Sample metadata almost always included a de-identified subject ID, COVID-19 status, age in years and sex. The material from the prospective study consisted of cDNA or gDNA derived from T cells, B-cell-depleted T cells, or PBMCs. The repertoires were made available in a free public database intended to serve as a resource for research on the immune response to SARS-CoV-2.

Findings and caveats that apply to the study as a whole: The quantity of clinical and demographic metadata differed by source and by participant and was supplied without curation.

V and J are trimmed by 1 base and 2 bases, and the gene matches miss 3 bases of the junction. CDR1 and CDR2 are read off the germline V gene as MGHRA and YSYEKL. From the cysteine up to the phenylalanine, the CDR3 has a length of 16 residues. The retained sequence is limited to the CDR3, 48 bases, with the frame set at the first base. Each collaborating institution followed its own protocols to collect whole blood in K2EDTA tubes. For TCRbeta analysis, collaborators shipped samples in one of three forms: frozen whole blood, isolated PBMCs, or DNA extracted from either of those sample types. Note on this clone: The clone's antigen remains unknown. No base-level quality is on record; no much larger clone is a single base apart.

TCRbeta CDR3 regions were amplified from genomic DNA by means of the immunoSEQ Assay, a bias-controlled multiplex PCR. The authors processed their data as follows. Within the assay, amplification of reference gene primers was used to estimate how many nucleated cells each sample contained. To quantify the absolute abundance of each unique TCRbeta CDR3 rearrangement, sequence reads were collapsed and filtered. For each sample, productive Simpson clonality was calculated as the square root of Simpson's diversity index across productive rearrangements. In TCRdb, the immuneACCESS table is reduced to in-frame sequences with V and J assigned. These tables do not hold every clone; where another copy was compared, an unresolved V gene accounts for under half, and the others remain unexplained. D and trimming were read from the DNA, whereas the V and J calls and clone size are those reported in that table. The sample has around 700,000 clones on record, over 80% of them singletons. The ten most abundant clones make up roughly 0.25% of the sample.

This sequence was found in a woman aged 18-29 years with acute or convalescent COVID-19. The V gene is TRBV4-1 and the J gene is TRBJ2-5, and 11 junction bases match TRBD2. Sequenced material: peripheral blood. The CDR3 reads CASSQGIAGGQETQYF. At the DNA level, the sequence is TGCGCCAGCAGCCAAGGAATAGCGGGGGGGCAAGAGACCCAGTACTTC.